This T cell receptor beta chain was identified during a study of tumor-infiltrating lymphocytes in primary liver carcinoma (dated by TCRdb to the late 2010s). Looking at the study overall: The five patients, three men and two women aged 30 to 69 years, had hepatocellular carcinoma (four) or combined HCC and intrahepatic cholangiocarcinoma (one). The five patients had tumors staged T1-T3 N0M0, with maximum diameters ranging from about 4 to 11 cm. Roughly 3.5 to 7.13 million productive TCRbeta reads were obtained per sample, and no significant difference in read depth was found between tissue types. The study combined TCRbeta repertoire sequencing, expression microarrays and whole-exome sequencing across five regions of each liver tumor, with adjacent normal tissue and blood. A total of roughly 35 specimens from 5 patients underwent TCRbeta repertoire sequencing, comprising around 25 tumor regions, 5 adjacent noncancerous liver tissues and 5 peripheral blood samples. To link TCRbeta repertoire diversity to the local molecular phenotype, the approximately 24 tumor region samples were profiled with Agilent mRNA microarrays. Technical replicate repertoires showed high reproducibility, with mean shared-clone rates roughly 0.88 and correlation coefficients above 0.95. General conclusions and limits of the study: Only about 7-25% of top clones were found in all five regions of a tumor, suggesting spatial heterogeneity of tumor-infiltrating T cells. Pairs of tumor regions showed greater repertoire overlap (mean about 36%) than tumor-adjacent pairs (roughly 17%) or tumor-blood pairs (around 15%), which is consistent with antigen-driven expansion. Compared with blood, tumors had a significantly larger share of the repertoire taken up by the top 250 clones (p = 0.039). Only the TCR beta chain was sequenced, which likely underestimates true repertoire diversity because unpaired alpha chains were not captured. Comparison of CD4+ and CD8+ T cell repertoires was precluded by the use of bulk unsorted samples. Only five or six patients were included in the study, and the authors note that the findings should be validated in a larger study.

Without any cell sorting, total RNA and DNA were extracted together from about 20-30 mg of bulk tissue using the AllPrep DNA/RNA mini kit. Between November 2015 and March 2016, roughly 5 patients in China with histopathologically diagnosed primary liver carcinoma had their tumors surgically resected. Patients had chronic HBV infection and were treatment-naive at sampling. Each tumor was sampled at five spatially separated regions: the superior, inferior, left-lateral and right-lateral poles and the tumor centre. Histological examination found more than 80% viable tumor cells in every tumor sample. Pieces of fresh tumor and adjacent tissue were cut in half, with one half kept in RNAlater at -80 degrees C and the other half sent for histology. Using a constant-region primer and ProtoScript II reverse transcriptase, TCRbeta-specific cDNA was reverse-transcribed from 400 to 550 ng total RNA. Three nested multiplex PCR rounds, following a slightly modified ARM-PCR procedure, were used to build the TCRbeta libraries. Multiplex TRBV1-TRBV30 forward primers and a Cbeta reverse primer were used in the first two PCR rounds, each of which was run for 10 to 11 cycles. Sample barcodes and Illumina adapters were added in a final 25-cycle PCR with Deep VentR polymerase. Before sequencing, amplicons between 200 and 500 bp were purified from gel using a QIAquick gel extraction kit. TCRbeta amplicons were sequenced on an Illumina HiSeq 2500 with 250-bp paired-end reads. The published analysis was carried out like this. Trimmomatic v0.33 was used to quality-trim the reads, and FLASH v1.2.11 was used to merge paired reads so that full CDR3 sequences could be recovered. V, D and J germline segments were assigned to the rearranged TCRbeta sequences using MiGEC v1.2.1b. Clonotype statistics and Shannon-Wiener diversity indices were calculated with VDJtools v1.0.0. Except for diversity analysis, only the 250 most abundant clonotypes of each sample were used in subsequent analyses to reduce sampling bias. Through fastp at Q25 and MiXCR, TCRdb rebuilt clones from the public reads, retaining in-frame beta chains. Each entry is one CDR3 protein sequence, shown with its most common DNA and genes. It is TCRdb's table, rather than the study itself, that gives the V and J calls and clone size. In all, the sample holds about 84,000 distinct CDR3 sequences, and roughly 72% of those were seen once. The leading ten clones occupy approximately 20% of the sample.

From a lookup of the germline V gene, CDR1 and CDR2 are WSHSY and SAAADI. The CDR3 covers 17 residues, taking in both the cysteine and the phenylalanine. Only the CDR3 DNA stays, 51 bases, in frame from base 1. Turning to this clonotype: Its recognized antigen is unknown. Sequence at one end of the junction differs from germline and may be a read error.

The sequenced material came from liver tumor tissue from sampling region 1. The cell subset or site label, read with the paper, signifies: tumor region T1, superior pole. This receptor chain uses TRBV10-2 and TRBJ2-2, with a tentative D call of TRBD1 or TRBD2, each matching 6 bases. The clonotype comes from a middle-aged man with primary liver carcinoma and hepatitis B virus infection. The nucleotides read TGCGCCATCAGTGAAATCCCTGGAGGGGGGAACACCGGGGAGCTGTTTTTT. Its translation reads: CAISEIPGGGNTGELFF.